Shown below are 28 T cell receptor beta chains from a single sample sequenced in a study of cytomegalovirus exposure and HLA in healthy donors (dated by TCRdb to the late 2010s). Library creation used the immunoSEQ multiplex PCR assay. For the multiplex PCR, a mixture combining 60 forward primers for TCR Vbeta segments and 13 reverse primers for TCR Jbeta segments was used. The source is immuneACCESS, and TCRdb retained only in-frame sequences with V and J called. Part of the clones is not carried over; for the studies checked, unresolved V genes explain less than half of this, and the remainder is unexplained. Counted in this sample were about 170,000 clones; under 90% of them appeared once. The ten largest clones add up to about 7% of the sample. Sequenced material: PBMCs. Receptor source: a man aged 25 to 40 in good health and CMV-seropositive.

The V gene is TRBV19, the J gene TRBJ2-7; D is undetermined. The V gene lost 6 bases and the J gene lost 1 base, with 10 bases spanning the gap. The CDR3 extends over 13 amino acids. Germline-derived CDR1 and CDR2 are LNHDA and SQIVND (reference sequence). The CDR3 is CASRVGESYEQYF. DNA of the CDR3: TGTGCCAGTAGGGTTGGAGAATCCTACGAGCAGTACTTC.

CDR3 DNA: TGTGCCAGCAGCCCAACCCAACAGGGGGACTATGGCTACACCTTC. The encoded protein is CASSPTQQGDYGYTF. The chain recombines TRBV9 with TRBJ1-2; 8 nucleotides line up with TRBD1. The J segment lost 3 bases and the V segment lost 4 bases, leaving 8 bases of the junction unmatched. The CDR3 has 15 residues. Germline V gene sequence: CDR1 SGDLS, CDR2 YYNGEE.

The J gene is TRBJ2-1, the V gene TRBV19; D gene ambiguous. Germline CDR1 reads LNHDA; CDR2 reads SQIVND (reference sequence). With 3 bases removed from V and 8 bases from J, the gap between germline ends came to 5 bases. The CDR3 runs to 11 residues. The DNA of the CDR3 is TGTGCCAGTAGTATCTTCCATGAGCAGTTCTTC. It yields the protein CASSIFHEQFF.

V usage is TRBV6-4 and J usage is TRBJ2-3; D may be TRBD2 (5 bases). The CDR3 runs to 16 residues. Per germline, CDR1 MRHNA and CDR2 SNTAGT. V lost 2 bases and J 0 bases, leaving 12 bases between the germline ends. The CDR3 sequence is CASSDGAGFSTDTQYF. Here the CDR3 DNA reads TGTGCCAGCAGTGACGGTGCGGGTTTTAGCACAGATACGCAGTATTTT.

The rearrangement joins TRBV6-5 to TRBJ2-7; 7 nucleotides match TRBD2. V lost 4 bases to trimming and J lost 5 bases; unmatched junction nucleotides: 11. Per the germline V gene, CDR1 is MNHEY and CDR2 is SVGAGI. CDR3 size: 15 residues. In nucleotides, the CDR3 is TGTGCCAGCAGTTCCCCAAAGCGGGGAAACGACGAGCAGTACTTC. Translated, it gives CASSSPKRGNDEQYF.

The V call is TRBV7-9, the J call TRBJ1-5; D may be TRBD1 (5 bases). This CDR3 has 12 residues. V lost 3 bases and J lost 9, with 9 bases in between. The germline V gene encodes CDR1 SEHNR and CDR2 FQNEAQ (reference sequence). CDR3: CASSLGGPPQHF. Here the CDR3 DNA reads TGTGCCAGCAGCTTGGGGGGTCCGCCCCAGCATTTT.

This clone turned up a few times. The chain recombines TRBV30 with TRBJ1-4; 8 positions agree with TRBD1. The junction had 10 bases not matched to a gene; V was cut back by 0 bases and J by 1 base. The CDR3 covers 18 residues. The germline gives CDR1 GTSNPN, CDR2 SVGIG (reference sequence). The CDR3 DNA reads as TGTGCCTGGAGTGTCTCAAGAGCTACAGGGGGAACTAATGAAAAACTGTTTTTT. Translating gives CAWSVSRATGGTNEKLFF.

V is TRBV10-3 and J is TRBJ2-1, with 10 nucleotides matching TRBD2. Per the germline V gene, CDR1 is ENHRY and CDR2 is SYGVKD. V lost 2 bases, J lost 10 bases, and 5 bases stayed unmatched. The CDR3 has 14 residues. Here the CDR3 reads CAISEGTSATEQFF. The CDR3 region has the DNA TGTGCCATCAGTGAGGGGACTAGCGCGACAGAGCAGTTCTTC.

The chain employs TRBV7-9 and TRBJ2-5; 7 nucleotides agree with TRBD2. The CDR3 is made up of 13 amino acids. The germline V gene has CDR1 SEHNR and CDR2 FQNEAQ (reference sequence). Trimming cost V 8 bases and J 2 bases; bases outside gene matches: 5. CDR3 nucleotide sequence: TGTGCCAGCGCTCCGGGGGGACAAGAGACCCAGTACTTC. Translated: CASAPGGQETQYF.

The CDR3 protein is CASSLKRFRPGLPYEQYF. CDR3 in DNA: TGTGCCAGCAGCTTAAAAAGATTTCGGCCAGGTCTACCCTACGAGCAGTACTTC. The chain is built from TRBV7-2 and TRBJ2-7; D unclear. V was shortened by 2 bases and J by 2 bases, with 22 bases between the two germline ends. This CDR3 comprises 18 residues. Germline CDR1 reads SGHTA; CDR2 reads FQGNSA.

V is TRBV6-5 and J is TRBJ1-2; the D is unclear. The length of the CDR3 is 14 residues. V gave up 6 bases and J gave up 9 bases, with 20 bases separating them. Per germline, CDR1 MNHEY and CDR2 SVGAGI. In nucleotides, the CDR3 is TGTGCCAGCAGCCCCCCCGGCAGACTTAGTAGCTACACCTTC. Its translation: CASSPPGRLSSYTF.

Only a few counts were recorded for this clone. V is TRBV13 and J is TRBJ2-4; D is perhaps TRBD2 (5 bases). CDR1 PRHDT and CDR2 FYEKMQ come from the germline V gene (reference sequence). This CDR3 comprises 15 residues. Trimming left V 5 bases short and J 1 base short, with 12 bases between. CDR3 sequence reads: CASSGRRGAKNIQYF. CDR3 coding DNA: TGTGCCAGCAGCGGGCGTCGAGGGGCCAAAAACATTCAGTACTTC.

The chain is built from TRBV10-1 and TRBJ1-4; no clear D. Looked up from germline, CDR1 is WNHNN and CDR2 is SYGVQD (reference sequence). CDR3 length: 15 amino acids. V lost 4 bases, J lost 3 bases, and 12 bases lay in between. In DNA, the CDR3 is TGCGCCAGCAGTGCCAGCGCAAACCCTAATGAAAAACTGTTTTTT. Its translation: CASSASANPNEKLFF.

This chain joins TRBV2 and TRBJ1-4; 9 bases line up with TRBD1. The V gene end was trimmed by 3 bases and the J gene end by 8 bases; junction bases not matched to a gene: 1. Germline CDR1 and CDR2: SNHLY and FYNNEI. The CDR3 contains 13 residues. This chain's CDR3 is CASSEDRGEKLFF. The CDR3 nucleotides read TGTGCCAGCAGTGAGGACAGGGGCGAAAAACTGTTTTTT.

The rearrangement joins TRBV6-4 to TRBJ2-1; TRBD2 might be the D (6 bases). Between the trimmed V and J ends, which lost 6 bases and 5 bases, there was a span of 20 bases. From germline, CDR1 is MRHNA and CDR2 SNTAGT. This CDR3 spans 16 amino acids. CDR3 nucleotides: TGTGCCAGCAGGGAACCGGGACTCAAGAACGACAATGAGCAGTTCTTC. It codes for CASREPGLKNDNEQFF.

This chain links TRBV27 with TRBJ2-2, with D unresolved. The CDR3 consists of 13 residues. Germline V gene lookup returns CDR1 MNHEY and CDR2 SMNVEV (reference sequence). V was cut by 3 bases and J by 2 bases, with 4 bases left in between. CDR3 loop: CASSFGNTGELFF. The CDR3 DNA reads TGTGCCAGCAGTTTTGGCAACACCGGGGAGCTGTTTTTT.

This clone came up once. The CDR3 DNA reads as TGTGCCATCGGTAGCGGGGGACAACGCAATGAGCAGTTCTTC. Translation gives CAIGSGGQRNEQFF. This rearrangement joins TRBV10-3 to TRBJ2-1; 9 nucleotides align to TRBD2. Trimming cost V 8 bases and J 6 bases; bases outside gene matches: 8. Germline V gene data show CDR1 as ENHRY and CDR2 as SYGVKD. This CDR3 contains 14 residues.

The V call is TRBV27, the J call TRBJ2-1; 11 nucleotides line up with TRBD2. Unmatched junction bases numbered 7, after V lost 4 bases and J lost 8 bases. The germline V gene encodes CDR1 MNHEY and CDR2 SMNVEV (reference sequence). The CDR3 has 15 amino acids. The CDR3 protein is CASSYTSGSLDEQFF. Written as DNA, the CDR3 is TGTGCCAGCAGTTACACTAGCGGGAGTCTCGATGAGCAGTTCTTC.

The chain links TRBV25-1 to TRBJ2-2; D may be TRBD2 (6 bases). Germline values: CDR1 MGHDK, CDR2 SYGVNS. Trimming took 7 bases from V and 5 from J, leaving 17 bases between them. The CDR3 is 15 amino acids. DNA for the CDR3: TGTGCCAGCACCGTTAGCGGTCCGAGGACCGGGGAGCTGTTTTTT. Translation: CASTVSGPRTGELFF.

This clone showed up just once. V gene TRBV7-9 combines with J gene TRBJ2-2; 8 positions agree with TRBD1. From germline, CDR1 is SEHNR and CDR2 FQNEAQ (reference sequence). The V and J ends lost 8 bases and 0 bases, in that order; junction bases with no gene match: 5. The CDR3 spans 15 residues. CDR3 amino acids: CASGRTGSNTGELFF. The CDR3 DNA reads TGTGCCAGCGGGAGGACAGGGTCGAACACCGGGGAGCTGTTTTTT.

This clone was seen just once. V gene TRBV27 combines with J gene TRBJ2-1; TRBD2 aligns across 8 bases. The V gene end was trimmed by 0 bases and the J gene end by 15 bases; junction bases not matched to a gene: 4. This CDR3 region has 12 residues. The germline gives CDR1 MNHEY, CDR2 SMNVEV (reference sequence). The CDR3 sequence: CASSLSRTSWFF. CDR3 bases: TGTGCCAGCAGTTTATCGAGGACTAGCTGGTTCTTC.

CDR3 sequence: CASSLLAGGMIQETQYF. The DNA for the CDR3 is TGTGCCAGCAGTTTATTAGCGGGAGGGATGATTCAAGAGACCCAGTACTTC. The V call is TRBV27, the J call TRBJ2-5; 11 bases line up with TRBD2. Per germline, CDR1 MNHEY and CDR2 SMNVEV (reference sequence). V was pared by 1 base and J by 2 bases, with 6 bases of the junction left unmatched. The CDR3 has 17 residues.

The genes are TRBV15 and TRBJ2-1, with D uncertain. There are 13 residues in the CDR3. V lost 3 bases to trimming and J lost 4 bases, with 7 bases between them. Germline-derived CDR1 and CDR2 are LNHNV and YYDKDF (reference sequence). CDR3 sequence: CATSSSLYNEQFF. The DNA of the CDR3 is TGTGCCACCAGCAGTTCTCTGTACAATGAGCAGTTCTTC.

The rearrangement uses TRBV28 and TRBJ2-7; 7 bases fit TRBD1. CDR1 is MDHEN and CDR2 is SYDVKM in the germline V gene. Trimming at V came to 5 bases and at J to 3 bases, leaving 7 bases not matched to a gene. The CDR3 has 14 residues. CDR3 DNA: TGTGCCAGCAGTCCGACAGGGACCCTCTACGAGCAGTACTTC. Its translation: CASSPTGTLYEQYF.

The rearrangement joins TRBV15 to TRBJ2-2; 9 bases map to TRBD1. Germline V gene lookup returns CDR1 LNHNV and CDR2 YYDKDF (reference sequence). V gave up 0 bases and J gave up 4 bases; unmatched junction bases: 3. This CDR3 region has 16 residues. The CDR3 DNA follows: TGTGCCACCAGCAGAGAAGGGACAGGGACCACCGGGGAGCTGTTTTTT. This gives the protein CATSREGTGTTGELFF.

This clone was picked up one time. This chain connects TRBV9 to TRBJ2-2, with TRBD1 matching over 10 bases. The germline CDR1 and CDR2 sequences are SGDLS and YYNGEE. The length of the CDR3 is 16 residues. J gave up 6 bases and V 3 bases, and 8 bases lay outside the gene matches. DNA for the CDR3: TGTGCCAGCAGCGCATCCGGGACAGGGGTTGCCGGGGAGCTGTTTTTT. Its translation is CASSASGTGVAGELFF.

The V and J genes are TRBV5-1 and TRBJ1-6; D might be TRBD1 (5 bases). Trimming left V 0 bases short and J 9 bases short, with 13 bases between. In germline, CDR1 is SGHRS, CDR2 YFSETQ. This CDR3 comprises 15 residues. The CDR3, as DNA: TGCGCCAGCAGCTTGGGGGGGGGAGAGACTTCACCCCTCCACTTT. Protein sequence: CASSLGGGETSPLHF. Based on the CDR3 plus reference TRBV5-1 and TRBJ1-6, the full variable domain is KAGVTQTPRYLIKTRGQQVTLSCSPISGHRSVSWYQQTPGQGLQFLFEYFSETQRNKGNFPGRFSGRQFSNSRSEMNVSTLELGDSALYLCASSLGGGETSPLHFGNGTRLTVT.

The CDR3 DNA reads TGTGCCAGCAGCTATTACAGGGACGGATCAGGCTACACCTTC. It codes for CASSYYRDGSGYTF. The chain carries TRBV7-2 and TRBJ1-2; D is possibly TRBD1 (6 bases). CDR3 length: 14 amino acids. Germline V gene sequence: CDR1 SGHTA, CDR2 FQGNSA. Trimming shortened V by 4 bases and J by 8 bases, and 17 bases separated the two germline ends.